This T cell receptor (beta chain) was recorded in a study of blood T cell repertoires in COVID-19. About the research overall: Nucleic acid was either cDNA or gDNA, and it came from T cells, B-cell-depleted T cells, or PBMCs.

CDR1 and CDR2 (germline): ENHRY, SYGVKD. This CDR3 has 15 residues. V was pared by 5 bases and J by 3 bases, with 5 bases of the junction left unmatched. The data were produced by immunoSEQ multiplex PCR, yet TCRdb's version contains in-frame clones alone and is incomplete. The sample shows some 80,000 clones, roughly 80% of them seen only once. The sequenced sample was peripheral blood. The TCR sequence derives from a man in his 60s with active or convalescent COVID-19. The chain couples TRBV10-3 to TRBJ2-2, with TRBD1 matching 8 bases. DNA for the CDR3: TGTGCCATCAGTACCGACAGGGGAGACACCGGGGAGCTGTTTTTT. Protein product: CAISTDRGDTGELFF.